The rows below give T cell receptor beta chains drawn from one sample of a study of response to subunit inactivated influenza vaccine. TCRdb processed the RT-PCR reads anew with MiXCR; each CDR3 protein has one entry. The table shows hundreds of thousands of distinct CDR3 sequences, with 20% to 25% occurring only once. Sequencing was performed on PBMCs from blood, taken 21 months after vaccination. The source of these receptors is a man aged 50 to 69 who received an inactivated influenza vaccine. The CDR3 runs from the conserved cysteine through the conserved F or W. D genes are given only for firm matches. Rows give clone size only sometimes, using once, few, many, or a class for an expanded clone.

CDR3aa	CDR3nt	abundance	v_gene	j_gene	d_gene
CASSQDLGSNYGYTF	TGTGCCAGCAGCCAAGATCTGGGGTCCAACTATGGCTACACCTTC	.	TRBV3-1	TRBJ1-2	.
CASNTPGARGAKNIQYF	TGTGCCAGTAACACCCCCGGGGCCCGCGGGGCCAAAAACATTCAGTACTTC	.	TRBV19	TRBJ2-4	.
CASSLVLNNSPLHF	TGTGCCAGCAGCTTAGTACTAAATAATTCACCCCTCCACTTT	.	TRBV11-2	TRBJ1-6	.
CSVEIGQGMRGYTF	TGCAGCGTTGAAATAGGACAGGGGATGCGTGGCTACACCTTC	few	TRBV29-1	TRBJ1-2	TRBD1
CASSSYKTGVNTEAFF	TGTGCCAGCAGCTCGTATAAAACAGGGGTGAACACTGAAGCTTTCTTT	few	TRBV7-9	TRBJ1-1	TRBD1
CASKRPAADTQYF	TGTGCCAGCAAAAGGCCGGCGGCGGATACGCAGTATTTT	.	TRBV27	TRBJ2-3	.
CSARLAGSQETQYF	TGCAGTGCAAGACTAGCGGGTAGTCAAGAGACCCAGTACTTC	.	TRBV20-1	TRBJ2-5	TRBD2
CASRPNSGNTIYF	TGTGCCAGCCGACCAAACTCTGGAAACACCATATATTTT	.	TRBV5-6	TRBJ1-3	.
CASSYLGGTNQPQHF	TGTGCCAGCAGTTACTTGGGCGGAACAAATCAGCCCCAGCATTTT	.	TRBV6-2/TRBV6-3	TRBJ1-5	.
CASSLKGTDYTEAFF	TGTGCCAGCAGCCTGAAAGGGACAGATTACACTGAAGCTTTCTTT	few	TRBV11-2	TRBJ1-1	TRBD1
CASSSDVTGNTIYF	TGCGCCAGCAGCTCCGACGTGACTGGAAACACCATATATTTT	few	TRBV5-1	TRBJ1-3	.